The 25 T cell receptor beta chains below were found in one sample sequenced in a study of identical twins. MiXCR, run by TCRdb on the 5' RACE reads, gives a single entry per CDR3 protein. The sample shows 700,000 or so distinct CDR3 sequences, approximately 21% of them seen only once. The sample was also linked to a second study, of T cells expressing NK-cell markers.

The sequencing sample was made of PBMCs. The source of these receptors is a woman under 30 in good health.

This chain uses TRBV2 with TRBJ2-7, with 9 positions matching TRBD2. The CDR3 totals 14 residues. The V gene end was trimmed by 6 bases and the J gene end by 6 bases; junction bases not matched to a gene: 9. Germline lookup yields CDR1 SNHLY and CDR2 FYNNEI. CDR3 DNA: TGTGCCAGCAGGGCCGGGACTAGCTCGGGCGAGCAGTACTTC. This codes for CASRAGTSSGEQYF.

V is TRBV7-2 and J is TRBJ2-3; 8 bases line up with TRBD2. J was trimmed by 7 bases and V by 5 bases; bases with no gene match: 11. The CDR3 totals 15 residues. Germline V gives CDR1 SGHTA, CDR2 FQGNSA. The CDR3 DNA sequence: TGTGCCAGCAGCGCGGACCTCGGCGGGAGGCATACGCAGTATTTT. It translates to CASSADLGGRHTQYF.

The J gene is TRBJ2-1, the V gene TRBV6-1; D unresolved. In germline, CDR1 is MNHNS, CDR2 SASEGT. With 6 bases removed from V and 5 bases from J, the gap between germline ends came to 11 bases. CDR3 size: 13 residues. CDR3 residues: CASRQNSNNEQFF. Here the CDR3 DNA reads TGTGCCAGCAGGCAGAACAGCAACAATGAGCAGTTCTTC.

The CDR3 region has the DNA TGTGCCAGCTCACCACGGTCAGAAGACTACACTACCGCCAAAAACATTCAGTACTTC. Protein sequence: CASSPRSEDYTTAKNIQYF. J is TRBJ2-4 and V is TRBV18, with TRBD2 as a possible D gene (5 bases). V lost 1 base and J lost 1, with 20 bases in between. CDR1 and CDR2 (germline): KGHSH, LQKENI. The CDR3 sequence is 19 residues long.

The chain has TRBV9 and TRBJ2-1, with TRBD2 matching 11 bases. This CDR3 has 18 amino acids. Unmatched junction bases numbered 13, after V lost 1 base and J lost 7 bases. Germline CDR1 SGDLS, CDR2 YYNGEE. The CDR3 DNA is TGTGCCAGCAGCGTATCCGCTAGTACTACTAGCGGGGGAAATGAGCAGTTCTTC. Encoded protein: CASSVSASTTSGGNEQFF.

This chain uses TRBV15 with TRBJ2-5; 10 bases map to TRBD2. J was trimmed by 5 bases and V by 1 base; bases with no gene match: 1. Germline CDR1 is LNHNV and CDR2 is YYDKDF (reference sequence). The CDR3 covers 14 residues. The CDR3 region is CATSRGGLAETQYF. CDR3 DNA: TGTGCCACCAGCAGAGGGGGACTAGCGGAGACCCAGTACTTC.

This clonotype was observed at least ten times. CDR3 in amino acids: CASRNFGELFF. The CDR3 DNA is TGTGCCAGCAGGAACTTCGGGGAGCTGTTTTTT. This chain connects TRBV6-2 or TRBV6-3 to TRBJ2-2; D not resolved. Germline assignment: CDR1 MNHEY and CDR2 SVGEGT. V was clipped by 6 bases and J by 7 bases, with 6 bases between them. CDR3 length: 11 amino acids.

The genes are TRBV4-3 and TRBJ2-1, with 10 bases fitting TRBD2. V was pared by 4 bases and J by 7 bases, with 10 bases of the junction left unmatched. The CDR3 loop spans 16 amino acids. The germline V gene has CDR1 LGHNA and CDR2 YSLEER. CDR3 sequence: CASSPRSSGRKNEQFF. CDR3 coding DNA: TGCGCCAGCAGCCCGCGATCTAGCGGGAGAAAGAATGAGCAGTTCTTC.

The chain employs TRBV12-3 or TRBV12-4 and TRBJ2-7; TRBD2 is a possible D gene (5 bases). With 8 bases removed from V and 6 bases from J, the gap between germline ends came to 14 bases. CDR3 length: 12 amino acids. CDR3 DNA sequence: TGTGCCAGCGGGAGTGGGTTCTCCGAGCAGTACTTC. Translating gives CASGSGFSEQYF.

There are a few counts of this clonotype. The rearrangement links TRBV10-3 to TRBJ2-7; possibly TRBD2 for D (6 bases). The CDR3 extends over 14 amino acids. Looked up from germline, CDR1 is ENHRY and CDR2 is SYGVKD. V was cut by 2 bases and J by 3 bases, with 11 bases left in between. The CDR3 DNA reads TGTGCCATCAGTGAGATCGAGACTAGCTACGAGCAGTACTTC. The encoded protein is CAISEIETSYEQYF.

Note on this clonotype: This may stem from a read error, because a much larger clone lies one nucleotide away. Here the CDR3 reads CASSLTGYYEQYF. The DNA of the CDR3 is TGCGCCAGCAGCTTGACAGGGTACTACGAGCAGTACTTC. The chain is built from TRBV5-1 and TRBJ2-7; possibly TRBD1 for D (6 bases). The CDR3 sequence is 13 residues long. The germline V gene has CDR1 SGHRS and CDR2 YFSETQ. The V and J ends lost 1 base and 3 bases respectively, with 8 bases between them.

CDR3 in amino acids: CASSLAAGFSTDTQYF. In nucleotides, the CDR3 is TGTGCCAGCAGCTTGGCCGCGGGGTTTTCGACAGATACGCAGTATTTT. This sequence joins TRBV5-4 and TRBJ2-3, with TRBD2 as a possible D gene (6 bases). Per germline, CDR1 SGHNT and CDR2 YYREEE (reference sequence). V was pared by 0 bases and J by 3 bases, with 14 bases between. This CDR3 has 16 residues.

The chain is built from TRBV7-9 and TRBJ1-1, with a possible D match to TRBD1 (6 bases). The germline V and J ends were trimmed by 6 bases and 2 bases, with 16 bases remaining between them. Germline V gene lookup returns CDR1 SEHNR and CDR2 FQNEAQ (reference sequence). This CDR3 comprises 15 residues. Written as DNA, the CDR3 is TGTGCCAGCAGTAAGGGAACAGGGATTAACACTGAAGCTTTCTTT. Its translation is CASSKGTGINTEAFF.

The chain links TRBV6-1 to TRBJ2-4; D gene unclear. The CDR3 consists of 14 residues. From germline, CDR1 is MNHNS and CDR2 SASEGT. With 2 bases removed from V and 0 bases from J, the gap between germline ends came to 5 bases. CDR3 sequence: CASSEPIAKNIQYF. The DNA of the CDR3 is TGTGCCAGCAGTGAACCAATAGCCAAAAACATTCAGTACTTC.

The rearrangement links TRBV6-2 or TRBV6-3 to TRBJ2-1; 7 nucleotides align to TRBD2. Per germline, CDR1 MNHEY and CDR2 SVGEGT. The trim removed 7 bases at V and 0 bases at J, leaving 6 bases unmatched. CDR3 length: 15 amino acids. The CDR3: CASTREAGSYNEQFF. The CDR3 nucleotides are TGTGCCAGCACCCGGGAGGCTGGCTCCTACAATGAGCAGTTCTTC.

This clonotype came up a few times. This chain links TRBV18 with TRBJ1-5; D is ambiguous. CDR3 length: 15 amino acids. The V and J ends lost 3 bases and 2 bases respectively, with 11 bases between them. The V gene's germline CDR1 is KGHSH and CDR2 LQKENI. DNA of the CDR3: TGTGCCAGCTCACCGGTCAGCACCGGCAATCAGCCCCAGCATTTT. The encoded protein is CASSPVSTGNQPQHF.

This clonotype was counted ten times or more. In DNA, the CDR3 is TGCGCCAGCAGTACCGGGTCACAGGTGGGAGAGACCCAGTACTTC. This translates into CASSTGSQVGETQYF. The chain recombines TRBV5-1 with TRBJ2-5; a possible D gene is TRBD1 (5 bases). V was shortened by 5 bases and J by 4 bases, with 18 bases between the two germline ends. The germline V gene encodes CDR1 SGHRS and CDR2 YFSETQ. This CDR3 has 15 residues.

With regard to this clonotype: A much larger clone lies a single base off, so this may be a read error. The V call is TRBV25-1, the J call TRBJ2-7; D is unclear. This CDR3 is 12 amino acids long. Germline-derived CDR1 and CDR2 are MGHDK and SYGVNS. V lost 3 bases and J 3 bases, leaving 6 bases between the germline ends. The CDR3 DNA reads as TGTGCCAGCAGTGATTCCGGCTACGAGCAGTACTTC. Translating it yields CASSDSGYEQYF.

The table lists this clonotype with many counts. The genes are TRBV12-3 or TRBV12-4 and TRBJ1-6; 8 bases match TRBD1. The V gene end was trimmed by 5 bases and the J gene end by 7 bases; junction bases not matched to a gene: 1. This CDR3 has 13 residues. The CDR3 region is CASSGDRNSPLHF. The CDR3 coding sequence is TGTGCCAGCAGTGGGGACAGGAATTCACCCCTCCACTTT.

This clonotype was seen at least ten times. V and J are TRBV6-5 and TRBJ1-5; maybe TRBD1 (5 bases). This CDR3 is 17 amino acids long. CDR1 and CDR2 (germline): MNHEY, SVGAGI. V was clipped by 0 bases and J by 5 bases, with 17 bases between them. This CDR3 reads CASSYSVAGRTDQPQHF. The CDR3 DNA reads TGTGCCAGCAGTTACTCGGTGGCAGGGAGGACGGATCAGCCCCAGCATTTT.

This clonotype was seen more than once but under ten times. The chain employs TRBV3-1 and TRBJ1-2; 7 positions agree with TRBD1. In germline, CDR1 is LGHDT, CDR2 YNNKEL (reference sequence). V lost 2 bases to trimming and J lost 8 bases; unmatched junction nucleotides: 11. The CDR3 runs 15 residues. DNA of the CDR3: TGTGCCAGCAGCCAAAAGGGGACAGCGAACTCAGGCTACACCTTC. This gives the protein CASSQKGTANSGYTF.

The chain uses TRBV7-2 and TRBJ1-2; D is unclear. The germline V and J ends were trimmed by 6 bases and 8 bases, with 16 bases remaining between them. CDR1 is SGHTA and CDR2 is FQGNSA in the germline V gene. The CDR3 is 13 residues long. CDR3: CASSFDTAMGYTF. The CDR3 region has the DNA TGTGCCAGCAGTTTCGACACCGCAATGGGCTACACCTTC.

The sample holds a few counts of this clonotype. The chain links TRBV5-1 to TRBJ2-3; D unresolved. The CDR3 has 13 residues. Germline V gene data show CDR1 as SGHRS and CDR2 as YFSETQ. The ends were cut back, 2 bases at V and 4 bases at J, with 8 bases in the middle. The CDR3 DNA is TGCGCCAGCAGCTTCGACCGACCAGATACGCAGTATTTT. Encoded protein: CASSFDRPDTQYF.

In this sample, this clonotype turned up a few times. This chain uses TRBV28 with TRBJ1-2; maybe TRBD1 (6 bases). V was pared by 2 bases and J by 4 bases, with 20 bases between. The CDR3 covers 17 residues. Germline V gives CDR1 MDHEN, CDR2 SYDVKM. CDR3 DNA sequence: TGTGCCAGCAGTTTAATTCTTCTGGACAGACTACCCTATGGCTACACCTTC. Its protein product is CASSLILLDRLPYGYTF.

This clonotype was observed a few times. The chain recombines TRBV4-3 with TRBJ1-1, with D tentatively TRBD1 (6 bases). The germline V gene has CDR1 LGHNA and CDR2 YSLEER. The CDR3 is 14 amino acids. The V gene lost 0 bases and the J gene lost 6 bases, with 11 bases spanning the gap. The CDR3 sequence is CASSQEVQGSEAFF. The CDR3 DNA reads as TGCGCCAGCAGCCAAGAGGTCCAGGGGTCTGAAGCTTTCTTT.